These 27 T cell receptor beta chains were sequenced from one sample in a study of Graves' ophthalmopathy and Graves' hyperthyroidism. Beta-chain TCR CDR3 regions were amplified from RNA transcripts. An initial RT-PCR round employing HTBI primers preceded a second-round multiplex PCR. TCRdb reprocessed the multiplex PCR reads with MiXCR, giving one entry per CDR3 protein. The repertoire holds about half a million distinct CDR3 sequences, with about an eighth as singletons. Input material: blood. The origin of the receptors is a woman under 40 with Graves' ophthalmopathy.

This clonotype was recorded many times. The V call is TRBV28, the J call TRBJ2-2, with D perhaps matching TRBD2 (5 bases). This CDR3 has 17 amino acids. Per the germline V gene, CDR1 is MDHEN and CDR2 is SYDVKM. Deletions cut 2 bases from V and 4 bases from J, with 17 bases between. CDR3 coding DNA: TGTGCCAGCAGTTTACCACGGGCGTTTGGGAGCACCGGGGAGCTGTTTTTT. It translates to CASSLPRAFGSTGELFF.

This clonotype was observed many times. The rearrangement uses TRBV29-1 and TRBJ1-1; tentative D call: TRBD1 (6 bases). The CDR3 has 13 amino acids. V shed 6 bases and J shed 5 bases, with 16 bases lying between them. From germline, CDR1 is SQVTM and CDR2 ANQGSEA. The CDR3 loop reads CSVAPVGGTEAFF. The CDR3 nucleotides are TGCAGCGTCGCCCCGGTAGGGGGAACTGAAGCTTTCTTT.

A note on this clonotype: With a much larger clone just one base away, this may be a read error. V usage is TRBV27 and J usage is TRBJ2-7; D tentatively fits TRBD1 or TRBD2 (5 bases each). The CDR3 is made up of 15 amino acids. CDR1 is MNHEY, CDR2 SMNVEV, per germline (reference sequence). Here the CDR3 reads CANSLPRDGPYEQYF. DNA of the CDR3: TGTGCCAACAGTTTACCTAGGGACGGCCCCTACGAGCAGTACTTC.

This clonotype was observed at least ten times. The chain combines TRBV20-1 with TRBJ1-1, with D maybe TRBD1 (5 bases). V gave up 4 bases and J gave up 4 bases, with 13 bases separating them. The CDR3 runs to 13 residues. CDR1 and CDR2 (germline): DFQATT, SNEGSKA (reference sequence). This CDR3 is CSATRQPRTEAFF. In DNA, the CDR3 is TGCAGTGCTACTCGACAGCCTCGCACTGAAGCTTTCTTT.

The chain recombines TRBV7-9 with TRBJ2-7; the match to TRBD1 covers 8 bases. With V trimmed by 5 bases and J by 2 bases, 8 bases remained unmatched. Germline assignment: CDR1 SEHNR and CDR2 FQNEAQ (reference sequence). The CDR3 sequence is 15 residues long. The CDR3 nucleotides are TGTGCCAGCAGCCGGATCGACAGGGGAACCTACGAGCAGTACTTC. Amino acid sequence: CASSRIDRGTYEQYF.

Ten or more counts support this clonotype. The chain has TRBV28 and TRBJ1-1; unclear D gene. Trimming took off 7 bases at V and 3 bases at J, with 6 bases between the two ends. The CDR3 has 11 residues. Germline values: CDR1 MDHEN, CDR2 SYDVKM. DNA for the CDR3: TGTGCCAGCAAGCGGGACACTGAAGCTTTCTTT. It is translated as CASKRDTEAFF.

As for this clonotype: Just one base apart from a much larger clone, this may be a read error. This chain links TRBV15 with TRBJ2-6; TRBD1 matches at 8 bases. Germline values: CDR1 LNHNV, CDR2 YYDKDF (reference sequence). The CDR3 is made up of 18 amino acids. The junction had 13 bases not matched to a gene; V was cut back by 5 bases and J by 4 bases. The CDR3 sequence is CATSGFRDRHSGANVLTF. CDR3 bases: TGTGCCACCAGCGGGTTCCGGGACAGGCACTCCGGGGCCAACGTCCTGACTTTC.

This clonotype was recorded at least ten times. V and J are TRBV10-1 and TRBJ1-2, with 7 bases matching TRBD1. The CDR3 length is 14 residues. Trimming removed 5 bases from V and 4 bases from J; junction bases left unmatched: 7. Germline CDR1 is WNHNN and CDR2 is SYGVQD (reference sequence). The CDR3 DNA follows: TGCGCCAGCAGTTTAGGGGGACAGCCCTATGGCTACACCTTC. Translating it yields CASSLGGQPYGYTF.

This clonotype was seen repeatedly, ten times or more. The rearrangement joins TRBV18 to TRBJ1-5, with D unresolved. This CDR3 comprises 14 residues. Germline V CDR1 and CDR2: KGHSH, LQKENI. The ends were cut back, 6 bases at V and 7 bases at J, with 16 bases in the middle. The chain's CDR3 is CASSPAREGQPQHF. For the CDR3, the DNA is TGTGCCAGCTCCCCAGCTCGGGAAGGACAGCCCCAGCATTTT.

There are many counts of this clonotype. Its ends do not fully match the called genes, so a read error is possible. V is TRBV20-1 and J is TRBJ2-5; 9 nucleotides agree with TRBD2. CDR1 and CDR2 (germline): DFQATT, SNEGSKA (reference sequence). This CDR3 is 16 amino acids long. The CDR3 protein is CSAGDPGGLARETQYF. CDR3 in DNA: TGCAGTGCTGGAGACCCGGGGGGACTAGCACGAGAGACCCAGTACTTC.

CDR3 protein: CASSPGLAVVTQYF. The CDR3 DNA is TGTGCCAGCTCCCCCGGGCTAGCTGTGGTGACCCAGTACTTC. This rearrangement joins TRBV18 to TRBJ2-5; D might be TRBD2 (5 bases). Germline V CDR1 and CDR2: KGHSH, LQKENI. V was trimmed by 6 bases and J by 7 bases, leaving 18 bases between them. The CDR3 has 14 residues.

This clonotype was seen a few times. The chain links TRBV7-1 to TRBJ2-7; the match to TRBD1 covers 11 bases. Being an ORF, TRBV7-1 has a function that is uncertain. This CDR3 comprises 20 residues. V was clipped by 3 bases and J by 3 bases; unmatched bases: 19. The CDR3 protein is CASSSRTGGTAGGHVYEQYF. CDR3 nucleotide sequence: TGTGCCAGCAGCTCCCGGACAGGGGGCACAGCGGGAGGCCACGTCTACGAGCAGTACTTC.

This clonotype was observed at least ten times. The chain couples TRBV12-3 or TRBV12-4 to TRBJ1-2, with 7 positions matching TRBD1. The V and J ends lost 5 bases and 8 bases, in that order; junction bases with no gene match: 5. This CDR3 contains 12 residues. CDR3 protein: CASSLTGAGYTF. The CDR3 nucleotides are TGTGCCAGCAGTCTTACAGGGGCCGGCTACACCTTC.

This clonotype was detected many times. J is TRBJ2-7 and V is TRBV5-5; D call uncertain. Germline CDR1 reads SGHKS; CDR2 reads YYEKEE (reference sequence). Trimming took off 1 base at V and 5 bases at J, with 10 bases between the two ends. The CDR3 is 13 residues long. CDR3 region: CASSLSGSDEQYF. CDR3 nucleotide sequence: TGTGCCAGCAGCTTGTCTGGGTCAGACGAGCAGTACTTC.

The sample holds many counts of this clonotype. The J gene is TRBJ1-2, the V gene TRBV7-2; 8 bases align to TRBD1. Germline V CDR1 and CDR2: SGHTA, FQGNSA. The V and J ends lost 1 base and 8 bases, in that order; junction bases with no gene match: 9. The CDR3 is 15 residues long. CDR3 protein: CASSLVAGGAYGYTF. The CDR3 DNA reads as TGTGCCAGCAGCTTAGTGGCAGGGGGCGCTTACGGCTACACCTTC.

This clonotype came up many times. The J gene is TRBJ2-7, the V gene TRBV12-5; D could derive from TRBD1 or TRBD2 (5 bases each). Trimming took 3 bases from V and 6 from J, leaving 21 bases between them. CDR3 length equals 16 residues. Germline-derived CDR1 and CDR2 are LGHNT and FRNRAP. DNA of the CDR3: TGTGCTAGTGGTTTTACTCCCCGGGACCGTTCTGGCGAGCAGTACTTC. It translates to CASGFTPRDRSGEQYF.

This clonotype showed up many times. This rearrangement joins TRBV19 to TRBJ1-1; weak D call: TRBD1 (6 bases). Germline CDR1 reads LNHDA; CDR2 reads SQIVND (reference sequence). This CDR3 spans 13 amino acids. V was trimmed by 4 bases and J by 7 bases, leaving 13 bases between them. The CDR3 sequence is CASSTRLDSEAFF. The CDR3 DNA follows: TGTGCCAGTAGTACCCGCCTGGACAGTGAAGCTTTCTTT.

Many counts were recorded for this clonotype. The chain carries TRBV6-1 and TRBJ2-7; TRBD1 matches at 7 bases. The V and J ends lost 2 bases and 2 bases, in that order; junction bases with no gene match: 12. The CDR3 is 17 residues long. From germline, CDR1 is MNHNS and CDR2 SASEGT. The CDR3 here is CASSERAGTAKTYEQYF. CDR3 DNA: TGTGCCAGCAGTGAAAGGGCCGGGACAGCGAAAACCTACGAGCAGTACTTC.

The CDR3 region is CASKKSGTLGGYTF. For the CDR3, the DNA is TGTGCCAGCAAGAAGTCCGGGACACTTGGTGGCTACACCTTC. This chain joins TRBV7-8 and TRBJ1-2; possibly TRBD1 for D (6 bases). The V end lost 7 bases, the J end lost 7 bases, and 19 bases lay between the germline ends. The length of the CDR3 is 14 residues. CDR1 and CDR2 (germline): SGHVS, FQNEAQ.

This clonotype was seen many times. The chain employs TRBV6-1 and TRBJ1-2; D is unclear. Germline V gives CDR1 MNHNS, CDR2 SASEGT. This CDR3 is built from 12 residues. V dropped 0 bases and J dropped 14 bases, with 13 bases sitting between them. The CDR3 reads CASSEAARAKTF. The CDR3 nucleotides are TGTGCCAGCAGTGAAGCCGCCCGGGCTAAGACCTTC.

This clonotype was recorded at least ten times. This chain uses TRBV7-9 with TRBJ1-2; no reliable D call. The CDR3 loop spans 15 amino acids. V lost 5 bases and J lost 6, with 19 bases in between. Germline values: CDR1 SEHNR, CDR2 FQNEAQ (reference sequence). The CDR3 sequence is CASSPLGWVGDGYTF. DNA for the CDR3: TGTGCCAGCAGCCCCCTGGGTTGGGTAGGAGATGGCTACACCTTC.

This clonotype was seen at least ten times. This chain joins TRBV20-1 and TRBJ2-7; D is perhaps TRBD2 (5 bases). CDR1 is DFQATT, CDR2 SNEGSKA, per germline (reference sequence). Between the trimmed V and J ends, which lost 0 bases and 6 bases, there was a span of 6 bases. CDR3 size: 11 residues. In nucleotides, the CDR3 is TGCAGTGCTAGAGACCGGGGCGAGCAGTACTTC. It specifies CSARDRGEQYF.

This clonotype showed up many times. The chain combines TRBV29-1 with TRBJ2-7, with D perhaps TRBD1 or TRBD2 (5 bases each). From germline, CDR1 is SQVTM and CDR2 ANQGSEA. This CDR3 contains 13 residues. Trimming shortened V by 4 bases and J by 2 bases, and 12 bases separated the two germline ends. CDR3 region: CSVGIGTTYEQYF. The CDR3 nucleotides are TGCAGCGTTGGTATCGGGACGACCTACGAGCAGTACTTC.

The chain uses TRBV20-1 and TRBJ1-6; D possibly corresponds to TRBD1 (5 bases). V lost 1 base and J 7 bases, leaving 14 bases between the germline ends. Germline V lookup: CDR1 DFQATT, CDR2 SNEGSKA (reference sequence). The CDR3 is made up of 15 amino acids. CDR3 coding DNA: TGCAGTGCTAGAGCGAACAGGCGCCAGAATTCACCCCTCCACTTT. Its translation: CSARANRRQNSPLHF.

Many counts were recorded for this clonotype. V gene TRBV28 combines with J gene TRBJ1-1, with a weak D call TRBD1 (6 bases). CDR1 and CDR2 from the germline V gene are MDHEN and SYDVKM. The CDR3 covers 15 residues. Trimming pared 8 bases from V and 4 bases from J, leaving 20 bases between. The CDR3 loop is CASHSQGLGSTEAFF. The DNA of the CDR3 is TGTGCCAGCCATTCACAGGGCCTTGGTTCCACTGAAGCTTTCTTT.

This clonotype was picked up many times. The V gene is TRBV12-3 or TRBV12-4, the J gene TRBJ2-2, with 12 bases lining up with TRBD2. The junction had 8 bases not matched to a gene; V was cut back by 5 bases and J by 4 bases. The CDR3 covers 17 residues. The CDR3 DNA follows: TGTGCCAGCAGTCCCCGACTAGCGGGAGCCCGCACCGGGGAGCTGTTTTTT. Translating gives CASSPRLAGARTGELFF.

Ten or more counts support this clonotype. The rearrangement joins TRBV14 to TRBJ2-4; no firm D call. Germline assignment: CDR1 SGHDN and CDR2 FVKESK. V lost 2 bases and J lost 7, with 6 bases in between. The CDR3 totals 12 residues. The CDR3 DNA reads TGTGCCAGCAGCCAAAGTGGGAACATTCAGTACTTC. Translation gives CASSQSGNIQYF. Supplemented by reference TRBV14 and TRBJ2-4, the full variable domain reads EAGVTQFPSHSVIEKGQTVTLRCDPISGHDNLYWYRRVMGKEIKFLLHFVKESKQDESGMPNNRFLAERTGGTYSTLKVQPAELEDSGVYFCASSQSGNIQYFGAGTRLSVL.